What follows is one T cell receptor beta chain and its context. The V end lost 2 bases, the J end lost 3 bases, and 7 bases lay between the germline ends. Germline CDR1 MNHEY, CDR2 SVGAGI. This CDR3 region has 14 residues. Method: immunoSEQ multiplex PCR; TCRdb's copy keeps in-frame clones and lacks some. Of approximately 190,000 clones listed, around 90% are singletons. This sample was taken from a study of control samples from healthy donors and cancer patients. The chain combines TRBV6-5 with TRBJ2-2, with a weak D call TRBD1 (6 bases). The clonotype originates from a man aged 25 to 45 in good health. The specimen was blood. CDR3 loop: CASSYRTDTGELFF. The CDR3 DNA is TGTGCCAGCAGTTACCGGACAGACACCGGGGAGCTGTTTTTT.